This T cell receptor beta chain was observed in a study of blood T cell repertoires in COVID-19. For the study at large: Both acute and convalescent COVID-19 samples were obtained from the United States, Italy and Spain. T cells, B-cell-depleted T cells, or PBMCs supplied cDNA or gDNA.

Original processing notes: Nucleated cell number was recorded as an estimate derived from reference gene primer amplification. Sequencing used immunoSEQ multiplex PCR; TCRdb keeps in-frame clones, though not all of them. V, J and clone size reflect that table, while D and trimming were determined from the DNA. The sample records 84,000 or so clones, about 80% being singletons. This CDR3 is built from 15 residues. CDR1 is KGHSH and CDR2 is LQKENI in the germline V gene. Trimming cost V 3 bases and J 0 bases, with 9 bases left between them. This TCR came from a human donor in a cohort sampled during active COVID-19. Source material: peripheral blood. The genes are TRBV18 and TRBJ1-5; D is ambiguous. CDR3 sequence: CASSPGKGSNQPQHF. The CDR3 region has the DNA TGTGCCAGCTCACCCGGGAAGGGTAGCAATCAGCCCCAGCATTTT.